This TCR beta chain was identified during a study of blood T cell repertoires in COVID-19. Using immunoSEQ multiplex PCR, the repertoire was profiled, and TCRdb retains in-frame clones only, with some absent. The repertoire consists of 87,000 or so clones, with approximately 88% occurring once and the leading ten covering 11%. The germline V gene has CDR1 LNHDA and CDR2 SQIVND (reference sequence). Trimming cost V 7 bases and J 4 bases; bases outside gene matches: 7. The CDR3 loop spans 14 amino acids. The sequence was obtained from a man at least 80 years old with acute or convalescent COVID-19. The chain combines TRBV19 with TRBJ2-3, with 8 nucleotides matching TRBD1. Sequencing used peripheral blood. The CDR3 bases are TGTGCCAGTACCTCGGACAGGGCATCAGATACGCAGTATTTT. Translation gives CASTSDRASDTQYF.